Each of the 10 T cell receptor beta chains below was sequenced from the same sample in a study of blood T cell repertoires in COVID-19. The assay was immunoSEQ multiplex PCR, and TCRdb's table has in-frame clones only and misses some. This sample yields about 55,000 clones, of which roughly 90% are seen a single time; about 8.5% belongs to the top ten. What was sequenced was peripheral blood. The receptor set was obtained from a man aged 55 to 70 with active COVID-19.

The chain recombines TRBV4-2 with TRBJ2-7; possible D gene TRBD2, 6 bases. V gave up 1 base and J gave up 1 base, with 11 bases separating them. The CDR3 contains 15 residues. CDR1 and CDR2 (germline): LGHNA, YNFKEQ. The CDR3 nucleotides read TGTGCCAGCAGCCAAGCGGGACTGGGATCCTACGAGCAGTACTTC. This encodes CASSQAGLGSYEQYF.

The chain links TRBV10-3 to TRBJ2-1; 9 bases are shared with TRBD1. CDR3 size: 14 residues. The ends lost 4 bases at V and 8 bases at J; junction bases unmatched: 6. Germline loops: CDR1 ENHRY, CDR2 SYGVKD. The CDR3 protein is CAISGGTGRDEQFF. The DNA for the CDR3 is TGTGCCATCAGTGGTGGGACAGGGCGGGATGAGCAGTTCTTC.

Notes on this clone: This CDR3 is also generated by other DNA sequences in the sample. The chain is built from TRBV6-5 and TRBJ1-2; 12 nucleotides align to TRBD1. J gave up 8 bases and V 3 bases, and 1 base lay outside the gene matches. The CDR3 contains 13 residues. Germline assignment: CDR1 MNHEY and CDR2 SVGAGI. The CDR3 protein is CASSYGTGGGYTF. CDR3 in DNA: TGTGCCAGCAGTTATGGGACAGGGGGCGGCTACACCTTC.

This clone was recorded only once. The chain uses TRBV7-3 and TRBJ2-5; 8 bases agree with TRBD2. The germline V gene has CDR1 SGHTA and CDR2 FQGTGA. The CDR3 length is 15 residues. V shed 3 bases and J 0 bases; nucleotides not matched to a gene: 3. In nucleotides, the CDR3 is TGTGCCAGCAGCTTTAGCGGGGTGTACCAAGAGACCCAGTACTTC. This codes for CASSFSGVYQETQYF.

This chain uses TRBV7-9 with TRBJ1-3, with 8 bases fitting TRBD1. Germline V lookup: CDR1 SEHNR, CDR2 FQNEAQ (reference sequence). The CDR3 covers 18 residues. The J segment lost 0 bases and the V segment lost 7 bases, leaving 14 bases of the junction unmatched. CDR3 DNA sequence: TGTGCCAGCACCACACCAGGGACAGGCTTATTCTCTGGAAACACCATATATTTT. Amino acids: CASTTPGTGLFSGNTIYF.

This chain connects TRBV5-1 to TRBJ2-3; the match to TRBD2 covers 7 bases. The germline V gene has CDR1 SGHRS and CDR2 YFSETQ. The V and J ends lost 4 bases and 2 bases, in that order; junction bases with no gene match: 10. The CDR3 has 16 amino acids. In nucleotides, the CDR3 is TGCGCCAGCAGCCTCGCTAGCGGCACCATCACAGATACGCAGTATTTT. Amino acids: CASSLASGTITDTQYF.

The chain has TRBV19 and TRBJ2-1; perhaps TRBD2 as D (5 bases). Trimming cost V 8 bases and J 5 bases, with 19 bases left between them. Germline V gene sequence: CDR1 LNHDA, CDR2 SQIVND (reference sequence). This CDR3 contains 15 residues. DNA for the CDR3: TGTGCCAGTGATGCTGGCCTAGCTACCCACAATGAGCAGTTCTTC. It yields the protein CASDAGLATHNEQFF.

The rearrangement links TRBV11-2 to TRBJ2-2; D is possibly TRBD2 (6 bases). The germline V gene has CDR1 SGHAT and CDR2 FQNNGV. The CDR3 extends over 19 amino acids. V was cut by 0 bases and J by 1 base, with 18 bases left in between. The CDR3: CASSLDWWRRARNTGELFF. CDR3 sequence (DNA): TGTGCCAGCAGCTTAGATTGGTGGAGGAGGGCCCGGAACACCGGGGAGCTGTTTTTT.

The V call is TRBV2, the J call TRBJ2-7; maybe TRBD2 (6 bases). CDR3 length: 13 amino acids. The V gene lost 7 bases and the J gene lost 4 bases, with 14 bases spanning the gap. The germline V gene has CDR1 SNHLY and CDR2 FYNNEI. The CDR3 region has the DNA TGTGCCAGCATTGGGGGAGGCGGGTACGAGCAGTACTTC. This gives the protein CASIGGGGYEQYF.

The V and J genes are TRBV3-1 (or the pseudogene TRBV3-2) and TRBJ2-7; D might be TRBD1 (5 bases). Per the germline V gene, CDR1 is LGHDT and CDR2 is YNNKEL (reference sequence). The CDR3 runs to 12 residues. V lost 3 bases, J lost 4 bases, and 7 bases lay in between. The CDR3 DNA reads TGTGCCAGCAGCCAGACAGATTACGAGCAGTACTTC. Its translation is CASSQTDYEQYF.